The clone carrying this TCR beta chain was recorded once. Its cognate antigen is unknown. Assay: immunoSEQ multiplex PCR; the TCRdb copy retains only in-frame clones and omits some. The sample gives some 190,000 clones, approximately 92% of which show up once; approximately 1.4% is in the top ten. From germline, CDR1 is SGHRS and CDR2 YFSETQ. This CDR3 has 15 residues. V lost 4 bases, J lost 3 bases, and 14 bases lay in between. These data are taken from a study of T cell responses to AZD1222 COVID-19 vaccine. Findings of the study overall: Among the donors, most were white British and more were female, and clonal diversity was possibly underestimated. Reportedly, close to half of spike-specific TCRs are directed against unmutated variant regions. Among AZD1222 vaccinees, only five or six were seropositive at baseline.

This receptor was obtained from an adult in good health. The sequencing here drew on peripheral blood, taken on day 0 of AZD1222 vaccination. This chain uses TRBV5-1 with TRBJ1-5; no definite D call. DNA for the CDR3: TGCGCCAGCAGCCCGGATGGTGCCGACAATCAGCCCCAGCATTTT. The encoded protein is CASSPDGADNQPQHF.